The clone carrying this T cell receptor (beta chain) was seen a few times. This sample is drawn from a study of blood T cell repertoires in COVID-19. Across the study: The United States, Italy and Spain were the sources of the acute and convalescent COVID-19 samples. Sample material is recorded as cDNA or gDNA derived from T cells, B-cell-depleted T cells, or PBMCs.

In the authors' methods: Amplification of reference gene primers provided the estimated nucleated cell counts. This table comes from immunoSEQ multiplex PCR, and its TCRdb copy is limited to in-frame clones, with some not included. The D gene and trimming were derived from the DNA, and the V and J assignments and clone size from that table. The sample carries 250,000 to 300,000 clones, approximately 86% recorded once. The sample consisted of peripheral blood. The clonotype was recovered from a woman between 45 and 60 years old who had recovered from COVID-19.

In nucleotides, the CDR3 is TGTGCCAGTCTGACTAGCGGGAGGGCCGGAGATACGCAGTATTTT. Translation: CASLTSGRAGDTQYF. The V gene is TRBV6-5, the J gene TRBJ2-3, with 14 bases that match TRBD2. The length of the CDR3 is 15 residues. V dropped 9 bases and J dropped 5; count of bases not matched to a gene: 7. Germline CDR1 MNHEY, CDR2 SVGAGI.